This TCR beta chain appears in the sequencing data of a study of blood T cells in healthy people across ages (dated by TCRdb to the mid-2010s). Regarding the research as a whole: Template switching captured roughly one uniquely barcoded TCR beta cDNA molecule per two T cells in model experiments. Age-related changes in TCR beta repertoire diversity were measured in the study by deep sequencing normalized with unique cDNA molecular identifiers. Donors of different ages were randomly distributed across sequencing lanes to avoid experimental bias. The donors were split into four age groups: young (average about 16 years), middle-aged (nearly 40), aged (more than 55) and long-lived (approximately 80). For two donors (one aged 18 to 30 and one aged 80 or older), the study analyzed two additional independent replicas of 1 million unique cDNA reads from the same blood draw.

Donors were 39 systemically healthy Caucasian individuals from Russia aged roughly 6 to 90 years. Ten milliliters of peripheral blood were drawn from each donor into EDTA-treated Vacutainer tubes. Ficoll-Paque density-gradient centrifugation was used to isolate PBMCs, with at least 6.5 million per sample. Total RNA, at least 6 micrograms per sample, was extracted from PBMCs with Trizol reagent. Naive CD45RAhigh/CD27high T cell percentages were measured by flow cytometry on a PBMC aliquot from every donor. This clonotype was seen a few times. Its antigen remains undetermined. Qualities for individual bases were not recorded, and no much larger clone is one base off. Overall study results and their limits: Total diversity estimates from one million sequenced T cells were considered lower bounds and underestimates. Observed TCR beta diversity per million T cells fell roughly linearly with age, and a significant reduction was already apparent by age roughly 40. Bulk unsorted PBMC profiling prevented conclusive comparison of naive and antigen-experienced compartments. The long-lived group showed more naive CD4+ T cells, fewer expanded clones and increased TCR diversity than the aged group, suggesting age selection. The percentage of naive T cells measured by flow cytometry correlated strongly with observed TCR beta diversity. The CMV infection status of donors was not known, potentially confounding age-related changes in expanded clonotypes.

Reading the germline V gene (reference sequence) gives CDR1 DFQATT and CDR2 SNEGSKA. From the cysteine through the phenylalanine, the CDR3 covers 15 amino acids. Left in the record is the CDR3 DNA by itself, 45 bases read in frame from the first base. The library was obtained by 5' RACE. The listed sequencing device is Illumina HiSeq 2500. A second PCR of 7 to 11 cycles was performed with a sample-barcoded 5' primer and a J-beta primer mix. A template-switch 5' adaptor carrying 12 random nucleotides introduced a unique molecular identifier onto each TCR beta cDNA molecule. Each sample yielded at least 3 million CDR3-containing paired-end reads. First-strand cDNA was synthesized from all RNA with the Mint cDNA synthesis kit, primed by a TRBC-specific oligonucleotide. Following uracil-DNA glycosylase treatment, all cDNA underwent a first 18-cycle PCR with the universal primers M1SS and BC2_uni_R. Concerning the study's data processing: Each sample was normalized by randomly selecting 1 million high-quality reads, each carrying a distinct molecular identifier. Reads with shared molecular identifiers were discarded instead of being binned into consensus sequences. MiTCR, run with a Q25 quality threshold and the strictest error-elimination algorithm, handled CDR3 identification, clonotype clustering and error correction. A nonparametric unseen species model using Euler transformation provided a lower-bound estimate of total TCR beta diversity. The raw public reads went through TCRdb reprocessing: fastp at Q25, MiXCR clone calling, in-frame beta chains kept. Rows with a matching CDR3 protein are joined into one entry that keeps the most common DNA and genes. The V and J calls shown here were made by TCRdb, not taken from the authors' results. The sample table lists some 730,000 distinct CDR3 sequences, approximately 21% of them with a count of one. Roughly a fifth of the sample goes to the ten largest clones.

The sequence came from a man between 65 and 85 years old in good health. Sequencing used blood. The chain was built from TRBV20-1 and TRBJ2-5; there is no confident call for the D gene. The J call could be wrong; TRBJ2-1 is a better fit for the DNA end. This receptor carries the CDR3 CSASPLGRGHNEQFF. At the DNA level, the sequence is TGCAGTGCTAGCCCGTTAGGGCGAGGCCACAATGAGCAGTTCTTC.